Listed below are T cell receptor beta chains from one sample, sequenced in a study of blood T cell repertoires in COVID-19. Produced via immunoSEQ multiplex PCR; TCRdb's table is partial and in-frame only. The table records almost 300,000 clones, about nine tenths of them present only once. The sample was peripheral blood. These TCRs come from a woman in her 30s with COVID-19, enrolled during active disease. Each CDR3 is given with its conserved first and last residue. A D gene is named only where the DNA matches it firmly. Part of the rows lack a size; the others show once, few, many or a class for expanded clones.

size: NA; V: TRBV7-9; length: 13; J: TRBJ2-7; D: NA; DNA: TGTGCCAGCAGCCCCAGCGGAGGCTACGAGCAGTACTTC; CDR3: CASSPSGGYEQYF
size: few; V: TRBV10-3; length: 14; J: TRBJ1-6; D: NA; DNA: TGTGCCATCAGTGAGAAGGGCGGGGATTCACCCCTCCACTTT; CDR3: CAISEKGGDSPLHF
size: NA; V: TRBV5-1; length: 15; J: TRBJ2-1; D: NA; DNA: TGCGCCAGCAGCTTGGGGGACCCATTAGCGGCTGAGCAGTTCTTC; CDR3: CASSLGDPLAAEQFF
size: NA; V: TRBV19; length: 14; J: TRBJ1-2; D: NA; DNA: TGTGCCAGTAGTATTTCGACAGCTAACTATGGCTACACCTTC; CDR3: CASSISTANYGYTF
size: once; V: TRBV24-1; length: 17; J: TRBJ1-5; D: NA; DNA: TGTGCCACCAGTGACCCAACCCAGGGTGGGGGCAATCAGCCCCAGCATTTT; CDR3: CATSDPTQGGGNQPQHF
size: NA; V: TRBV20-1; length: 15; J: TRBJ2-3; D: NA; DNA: TGCAGTGCTAGTATTCTTGGCCGGAGCACGGATACGCAGTATTTT; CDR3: CSASILGRSTDTQYF
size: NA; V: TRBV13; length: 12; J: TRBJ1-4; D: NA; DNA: TGTGCCAGCAGCCCGTCCGATGAAAAACTGTTTTTT; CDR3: CASSPSDEKLFF
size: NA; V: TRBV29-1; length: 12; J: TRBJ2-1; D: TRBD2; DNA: TGCAGCGTAACCGGGACTAGCAATGAGCAGTTCTTC; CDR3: CSVTGTSNEQFF
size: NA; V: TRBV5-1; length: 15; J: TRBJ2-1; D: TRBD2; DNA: TGCGCCAGCAGCTTGGTTCCGGGGGGACACAATGAGCAGTTCTTC; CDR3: CASSLVPGGHNEQFF
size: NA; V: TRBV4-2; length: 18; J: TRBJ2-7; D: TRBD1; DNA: TGTGCCAGCAGCCAAGATCCAGCCTCGGGACAGGGGGAAAACGAGCAGTACTTC; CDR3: CASSQDPASGQGENEQYF
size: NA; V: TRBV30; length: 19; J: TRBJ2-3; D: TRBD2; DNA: TGTGCCTGGAGTGTACGGCTAGCGGGGGGTACACTGAATGTGGATACGCAGTATTTT; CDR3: CAWSVRLAGGTLNVDTQYF
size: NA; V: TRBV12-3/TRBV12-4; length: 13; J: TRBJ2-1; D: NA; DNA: TGTGCCAGCAACCCAGACCCTAGAGATGAGCAGTTCTTC; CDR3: CASNPDPRDEQFF
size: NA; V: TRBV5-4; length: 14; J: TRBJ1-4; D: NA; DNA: TGTGCCAGCAGCTTCCGGGGTGGTGGTGAAAAACTGTTTTTT; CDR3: CASSFRGGGEKLFF
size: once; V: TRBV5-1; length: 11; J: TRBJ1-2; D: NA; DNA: TGCGCCAGCTGGACAGATTATGGCTACACCTTC; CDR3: CASWTDYGYTF
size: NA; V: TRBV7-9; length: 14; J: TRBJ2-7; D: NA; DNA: TGTGCCAGCAGCTTAGTCCCCAGGGAGGACGAGCAGTACTTC; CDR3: CASSLVPREDEQYF
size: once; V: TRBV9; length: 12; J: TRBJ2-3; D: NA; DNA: TGTGCCAGCAGGAGACAAGGAGATACGCAGTATTTT; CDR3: CASRRQGDTQYF
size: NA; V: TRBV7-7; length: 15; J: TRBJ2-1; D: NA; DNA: TGTGCCAGCAGCATATCCCCGAGCTCCTACAATGAGCAGTTCTTC; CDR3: CASSISPSSYNEQFF
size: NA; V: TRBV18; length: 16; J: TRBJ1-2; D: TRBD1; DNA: TGTGCCAGCTCACCACTTCCGGGGACAGCGAACTATGGCTACACCTTC; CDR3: CASSPLPGTANYGYTF
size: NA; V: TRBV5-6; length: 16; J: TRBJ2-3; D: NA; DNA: TGTGCCAGCAGGGCCTACGGGGGATATAGCACAGATACGCAGTATTTT; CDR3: CASRAYGGYSTDTQYF
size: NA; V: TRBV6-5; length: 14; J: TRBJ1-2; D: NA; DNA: TGTGCCAGCAGTCCGGGGAGAGCCTTCTATGGCTACACCTTC; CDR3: CASSPGRAFYGYTF
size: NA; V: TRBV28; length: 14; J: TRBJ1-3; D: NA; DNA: TGTGCCAGCAGATTACAGGGTGCAGGAAACACCATATATTTT; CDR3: CASRLQGAGNTIYF
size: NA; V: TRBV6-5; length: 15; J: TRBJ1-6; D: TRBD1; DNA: TGTGCCAGCAGCTGGACAGGGAATTTGGGTTCACCCCTCCACTTT; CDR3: CASSWTGNLGSPLHF
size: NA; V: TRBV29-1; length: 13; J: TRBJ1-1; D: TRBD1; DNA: TGCAGCGTTGACGGACAGGGACGCACTGAAGCTTTCTTT; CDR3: CSVDGQGRTEAFF
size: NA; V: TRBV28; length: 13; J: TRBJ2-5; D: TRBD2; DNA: TGTGCCAGCAGTCCCTCTTTGGGGGGGGGCCAGTACTTC; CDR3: CASSPSLGGGQYF
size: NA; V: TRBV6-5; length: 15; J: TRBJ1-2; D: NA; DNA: TGTGCCAGCAGTTACTCGGTGGCTAGTAACTATGGCTACACCTTC; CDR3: CASSYSVASNYGYTF
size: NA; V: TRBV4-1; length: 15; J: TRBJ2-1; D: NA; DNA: TGCGCCAGCAGCCAAGACGGAAAGGGCGGGAATGAGCAGTTCTTC; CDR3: CASSQDGKGGNEQFF
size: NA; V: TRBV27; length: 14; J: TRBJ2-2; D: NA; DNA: TGTGCCAGCAGTTCCCTGGGAGCTACCGGGGAGCTGTTTTTT; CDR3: CASSSLGATGELFF
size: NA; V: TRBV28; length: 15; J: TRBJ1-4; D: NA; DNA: TGTGCCAGCAATGAGGGCTCCGCAACTAATGAAAAACTGTTTTTT; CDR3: CASNEGSATNEKLFF
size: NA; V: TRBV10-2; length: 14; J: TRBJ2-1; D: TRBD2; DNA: TGCGCCAGCAGTGAACTAGCGGGCTACAATGAGCAGTTCTTC; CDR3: CASSELAGYNEQFF
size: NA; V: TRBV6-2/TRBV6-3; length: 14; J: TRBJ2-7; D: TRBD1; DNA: TGTGCCAGCAGTTTCCGACAGGGTGGGTACGAGCAGTACTTC; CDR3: CASSFRQGGYEQYF
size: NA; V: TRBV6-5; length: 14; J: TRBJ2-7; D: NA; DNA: TGTGCCAGCAGTTACTCTACCGCGGGGCCCGAGCAGTACTTC; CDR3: CASSYSTAGPEQYF
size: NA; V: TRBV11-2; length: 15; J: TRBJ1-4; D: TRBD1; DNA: TGTGCCAGCAGCCCCCGGACAGGACCTAATGAAAAACTGTTTTTT; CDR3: CASSPRTGPNEKLFF
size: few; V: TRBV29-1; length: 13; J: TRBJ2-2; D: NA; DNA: TGCAGCGTTGGACAGAAGAACACCGGGGAGCTGTTTTTT; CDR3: CSVGQKNTGELFF
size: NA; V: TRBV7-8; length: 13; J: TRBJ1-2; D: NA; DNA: TGTGCCAGCTCGGGGGGCAGGGAGTATGGCTACACCTTC; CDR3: CASSGGREYGYTF
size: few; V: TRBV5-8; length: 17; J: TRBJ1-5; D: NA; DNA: TGTGCCAGCAGCTTGGTCGTGCGGTCGCAGGGGTTTCAGCCCCAGCATTTT; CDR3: CASSLVVRSQGFQPQHF
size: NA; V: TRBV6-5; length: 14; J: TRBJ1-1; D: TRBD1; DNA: TGTGCCAGCAGTTACCGCAGGGGGCCCACTGAAGCTTTCTTT; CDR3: CASSYRRGPTEAFF
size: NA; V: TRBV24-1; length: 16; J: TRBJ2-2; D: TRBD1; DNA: TGTGCCACCAGTGATACAGGGGTCCCAAACACCGGGGAGCTGTTTTTT; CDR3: CATSDTGVPNTGELFF
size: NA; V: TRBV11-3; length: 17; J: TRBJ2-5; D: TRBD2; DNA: TGTGCCAGCAGCTCCTCCCTTAGACTAGCGGGGGGAGAGACCCAGTACTTC; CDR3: CASSSSLRLAGGETQYF
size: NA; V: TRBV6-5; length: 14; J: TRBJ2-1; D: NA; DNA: TGTGCCAGCAGTTACAACAGGGATTACAATGAGCAGTTCTTC; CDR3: CASSYNRDYNEQFF
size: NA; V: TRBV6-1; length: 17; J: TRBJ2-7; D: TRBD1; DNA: TGTGCCAGCAGTGAAACGCTGGACAGGGTTGGATTCTACGAGCAGTACTTC; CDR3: CASSETLDRVGFYEQYF
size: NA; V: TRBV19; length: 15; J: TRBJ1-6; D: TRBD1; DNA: TGTGCCAGTAGTATAGGTACAGGGGTCGAGACACCCCTCCACTTT; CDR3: CASSIGTGVETPLHF
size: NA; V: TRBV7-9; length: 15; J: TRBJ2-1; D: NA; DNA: TGTGCCAGCAGCTCCGGACAGATTGCCTACAATGAGCAGTTCTTC; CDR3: CASSSGQIAYNEQFF
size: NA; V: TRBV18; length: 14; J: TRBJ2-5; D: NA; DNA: TGTGCCAGCGCGGGTTTAATGGGCCAAGAGACCCAGTACTTC; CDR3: CASAGLMGQETQYF
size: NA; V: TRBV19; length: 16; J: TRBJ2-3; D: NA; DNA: TGTGCCAGTAGTATGCGGCCTGAGGGATTCACAGATACGCAGTATTTT; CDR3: CASSMRPEGFTDTQYF
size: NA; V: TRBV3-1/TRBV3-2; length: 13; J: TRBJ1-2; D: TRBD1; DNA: TGTGCCAGCAGCCCTACGAGACAGGGCAGCTACACCTTC; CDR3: CASSPTRQGSYTF
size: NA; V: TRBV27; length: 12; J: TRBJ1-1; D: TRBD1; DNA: TGTGCCAGCAGTCCGGGGACAGGAGAAGCTTTCTTT; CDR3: CASSPGTGEAFF
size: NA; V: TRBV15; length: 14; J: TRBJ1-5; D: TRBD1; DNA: TGTGCCACCAGCCCGACAGGGAGCAATCAGCCCCAGCATTTT; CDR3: CATSPTGSNQPQHF
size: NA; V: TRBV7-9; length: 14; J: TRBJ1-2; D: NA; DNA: TGTGCCAGCGGACTTACGGTAGCCAACTATGGCTACACCTTC; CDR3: CASGLTVANYGYTF
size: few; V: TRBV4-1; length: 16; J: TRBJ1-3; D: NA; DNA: TGCGCCAGCAGCCAAGAGGGTATAGGCGGCGGAAACACCATATATTTT; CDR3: CASSQEGIGGGNTIYF
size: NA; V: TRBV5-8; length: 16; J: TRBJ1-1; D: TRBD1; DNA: TGTGCCAGCAGCAGAAGGGACAGGGGAGGGAACACTGAAGCTTTCTTT; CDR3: CASSRRDRGGNTEAFF
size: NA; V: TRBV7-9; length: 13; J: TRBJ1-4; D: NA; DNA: TGTGCCAGCAGCTTACTAGAGAATGAAAAACTGTTTTTT; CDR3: CASSLLENEKLFF
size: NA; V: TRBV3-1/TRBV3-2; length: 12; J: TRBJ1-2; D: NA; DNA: TGTGCCAGCAGCCCGGGTGCTTTTGGCTACACCTTC; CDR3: CASSPGAFGYTF
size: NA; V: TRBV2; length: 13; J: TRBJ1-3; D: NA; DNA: TGTGCCAGCAGTGGGGCAGGGGTAAACACCATATATTTT; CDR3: CASSGAGVNTIYF
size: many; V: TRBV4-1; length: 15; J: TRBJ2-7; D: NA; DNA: TGCGCCAGCAGCCAAGTACAATCGTCCCTCTACGAGCAGTACTTC; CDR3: CASSQVQSSLYEQYF
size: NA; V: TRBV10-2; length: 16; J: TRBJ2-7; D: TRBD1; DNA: TGCGCCAGCACCAGAGGACAGGGCATTAGCTCCTACGAGCAGTACTTC; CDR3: CASTRGQGISSYEQYF
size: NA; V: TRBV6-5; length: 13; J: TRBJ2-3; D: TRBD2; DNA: TGTGCCAGCAGTTACCCCGAGAGCGGGGCGCAGTATTTT; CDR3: CASSYPESGAQYF
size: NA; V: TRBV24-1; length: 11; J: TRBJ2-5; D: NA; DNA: TGTGCCCCCGTGGCCCGCCGGACCCAGTACTTC; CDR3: CAPVARRTQYF
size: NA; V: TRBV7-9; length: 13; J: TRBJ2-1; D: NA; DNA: TGTGCCAGCAACCCCCCGCGGCTCAATGAGCAGTTCTTC; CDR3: CASNPPRLNEQFF
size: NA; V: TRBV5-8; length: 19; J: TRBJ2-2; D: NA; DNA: TGTGCCAGCAGCCCCTCGGGACGTAGCTGGGGGCTGGGGTCCGGGGAGCTGTTTTTT; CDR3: CASSPSGRSWGLGSGELFF
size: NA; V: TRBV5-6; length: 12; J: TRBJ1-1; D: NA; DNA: TGTGCCAGCAGCTTGCTAGCGGTTGAAGCTTTCTTT; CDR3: CASSLLAVEAFF